Below, 16 T cell receptor beta chains from the same sample are listed, as sequenced in a study of cytomegalovirus exposure and HLA in healthy donors. This PCR relied on a set of 60 Vbeta primers and 13 Jbeta primers. Sequencing used immunoSEQ multiplex PCR; TCRdb keeps in-frame clones, though not all of them. The repertoire holds 100,000 or so clones, with approximately 82% as singletons. Sequencing used PBMCs. Every receptor here comes from a young woman in good health and CMV-seronegative.

The chain employs TRBV7-8 and TRBJ2-2, with 8 bases matching TRBD2. V trimming: 10 bases; J trimming: 1 base; junction bases outside the gene matches: 11. The CDR3 length is 16 residues. The germline gives CDR1 SGHVS, CDR2 FQNEAQ. The CDR3 region is CAITIAGRENTGELFF. CDR3 DNA: TGTGCCATAACTATAGCGGGAAGGGAGAACACCGGGGAGCTGTTTTTT.

The chain carries TRBV6-6 and TRBJ1-1; 9 bases line up with TRBD1. Losses at the gene ends were 9 bases for V and 5 bases for J; bases not matched to a gene: 7. The germline V gene has CDR1 MNHNY and CDR2 SVGAGI (reference sequence). The CDR3 is made up of 13 amino acids. DNA for the CDR3: TGTGCCAGTCTCGGACAGGGGAGGACTGAAGCTTTCTTT. This codes for CASLGQGRTEAFF.

The chain couples TRBV2 to TRBJ2-7; no clear D. The germline V gene encodes CDR1 SNHLY and CDR2 FYNNEI. V lost 6 bases and J 2 bases, leaving 11 bases between the germline ends. This CDR3 comprises 13 residues. CDR3 amino acids: CASSPIRAYEQYF. DNA for the CDR3: TGTGCCAGCAGCCCCATCCGGGCCTACGAGCAGTACTTC. The variable domain in full, completed from reference TRBV2 and TRBJ2-7, reads EPEVTQTPSHQVTQMGQEVILRCVPISNHLYFYWYRQILGQKVEFLVSFYNNEISEKSEIFDDQFSVERPDGSNFTLKIRSTKLEDSAMYFCASSPIRAYEQYFGPGTRLTVT.

This clone was recorded once. The genes are TRBV11-2 and TRBJ1-1, with a tentative D call TRBD1 (5 bases). The CDR3 contains 15 residues. Germline V gives CDR1 SGHAT, CDR2 FQNNGV. The germline V and J ends were trimmed by 1 base and 4 bases, with 13 bases remaining between them. The CDR3 DNA reads TGTGCCAGCAGCTTAGGGCCGGGGGTGGGCACTGAAGCTTTCTTT. It is translated as CASSLGPGVGTEAFF.

The chain has TRBV19 and TRBJ2-3; 7 positions match TRBD2. The CDR3 extends over 15 amino acids. The V segment lost 6 bases and the J segment 2 bases; nucleotides outside the gene matches: 8. The V gene's germline CDR1 is LNHDA and CDR2 SQIVND (reference sequence). This CDR3 is CASRGLAGLTDTQYF. CDR3 nucleotides: TGTGCCAGTAGGGGATTAGCGGGCCTCACAGATACGCAGTATTTT.

The J gene is TRBJ1-1, the V gene TRBV7-2; TRBD1 matches at 11 bases. V was clipped by 5 bases and J by 1 base; unmatched bases: 6. CDR3 length: 16 amino acids. Germline V gene lookup returns CDR1 SGHTA and CDR2 FQGNSA. The CDR3 coding sequence is TGTGCCAGCAGCCGGACAGGGGGCGCTAAGAACACTGAAGCTTTCTTT. Residues: CASSRTGGAKNTEAFF.

The CDR3 spells CASRDRGMSKQYF. DNA of the CDR3: TGTGCCAGCCGGGACAGGGGAATGTCGAAGCAGTACTTC. V gene TRBV27 combines with J gene TRBJ2-7; 10 bases match TRBD1. The J segment lost 8 bases and the V segment lost 8 bases, leaving 9 bases of the junction unmatched. Germline loops: CDR1 MNHEY, CDR2 SMNVEV (reference sequence). The CDR3 is made up of 13 amino acids.

This clone was observed a single time. The DNA for the CDR3 is TGCGCCAGCAGCCGACTCGGCTGGCGGGGGGGAAGAGGGGACGAGCAGTACTTC. Its protein is CASSRLGWRGGRGDEQYF. The chain links TRBV4-1 to TRBJ2-7; 9 bases line up with TRBD2. V shed 4 bases and J 5 bases; nucleotides not matched to a gene: 18. In germline, CDR1 is MGHRA, CDR2 YSYEKL. The CDR3 runs 18 residues.

This chain links TRBV6-5 with TRBJ1-2, with D tentatively TRBD1 (5 bases). Germline CDR1 is MNHEY and CDR2 is SVGAGI. This CDR3 region has 13 residues. V was shortened by 2 bases and J by 3 bases, with 7 bases between the two germline ends. CDR3 sequence (DNA): TGTGCCAGCAGTTACGGGGCCGACTATGGCTACACCTTC. It encodes CASSYGADYGYTF.

The chain has TRBV18 and TRBJ2-5; no firm D call. The end of the DNA fits TRBJ2-7 better, so the J call may be wrong. Germline-derived CDR1 and CDR2 are KGHSH and LQKENI. This CDR3 has 13 amino acids. The DNA of the CDR3 is TGTGCCAGCTCACCCCCCACTTCCTACGAGCAGTACTTC. Amino acids: CASSPPTSYEQYF.

The chain has TRBV4-2 and TRBJ2-1, with 7 positions matching TRBD2. The CDR3 has 16 residues. Germline lookup yields CDR1 LGHNA and CDR2 YNFKEQ. V was clipped by 0 bases and J by 6 bases; unmatched bases: 8. CDR3 protein: CASSQDSGVAGNEQFF. The CDR3 DNA reads TGTGCCAGCAGCCAAGATTCGGGAGTAGCGGGCAATGAGCAGTTCTTC.

The chain joins TRBV13 to TRBJ2-1; 16 bases map to TRBD2. The ends lost 11 bases at V and 3 bases at J; junction bases unmatched: 7. Germline V gene sequence: CDR1 PRHDT, CDR2 FYEKMQ (reference sequence). The CDR3 extends over 16 amino acids. In DNA, the CDR3 is TGTGCCGGTGGGACTAGCGGGGGGGCATGCTACAATGAGCAGTTCTTC. This codes for CAGGTSGGACYNEQFF.

The genes are TRBV14 and TRBJ2-7; TRBD2 might be the D (5 bases). Germline V gene lookup returns CDR1 SGHDN and CDR2 FVKESK. The V end was cut by 5 bases, the J end by 5 bases, with 16 bases between. The CDR3 length is 14 residues. CDR3 residues: CASSGYGDRDEQYF. The DNA for the CDR3 is TGTGCCAGCAGCGGATACGGGGATAGGGACGAGCAGTACTTC.

The CDR3 nucleotides are TGTGCCTGGAGAAGGGGGAGCAATCAGCCCCAGCATTTT. Translation: CAWRRGSNQPQHF. V gene TRBV30 combines with J gene TRBJ1-5; D might be TRBD1 (6 bases). CDR3 size: 13 residues. The V end was cut by 3 bases, the J end by 1 base, with 7 bases between. Germline V gives CDR1 GTSNPN, CDR2 SVGIG (reference sequence).

This clone was seen just once. V usage is TRBV6-1 and J usage is TRBJ2-7, with 7 bases matching TRBD1. Germline CDR1 MNHNS, CDR2 SASEGT. The length of the CDR3 is 16 residues. With V trimmed by 3 bases and J by 6 bases, 14 bases remained unmatched. CDR3 coding DNA: TGTGCCAGCAGTGATTTAGGGGACAGTGCCCCATCCGAGCAGTACTTC. This encodes CASSDLGDSAPSEQYF.

This clone occurred once. The V call is TRBV28, the J call TRBJ2-3, with D unresolved. Germline lookup yields CDR1 MDHEN and CDR2 SYDVKM. The CDR3 consists of 15 residues. Deletions cut 3 bases from V and 2 bases from J, with 12 bases between. The DNA of the CDR3 is TGTGCCAGCAGTTTCGGAGTCGTTGACACAGATACGCAGTATTTT. Its translation is CASSFGVVDTDTQYF.